This T cell receptor beta chain was documented in a study of blood T cell repertoires in COVID-19. Sequencing was performed with immunoSEQ multiplex PCR; in TCRdb, only in-frame clones are kept and a portion is missing. Of about 260,000 clones listed, around 90% are singletons. Trimming removed 7 bases from V and 0 bases from J, with 13 bases in between. This CDR3 comprises 15 residues. CDR1 and CDR2 (germline): LNHDA, SQIVND (reference sequence). The clonotype was recovered from a man between 35 and 55 years old who had been exposed to COVID-19. The sequencing sample was made of PBMCs or T cells enriched from blood (not recorded which). The rearrangement joins TRBV19 to TRBJ1-3; no clear D. The CDR3: CASINYLDSGNTIYF. DNA for the CDR3: TGTGCCAGTATAAACTATCTCGACTCTGGAAACACCATATATTTT.